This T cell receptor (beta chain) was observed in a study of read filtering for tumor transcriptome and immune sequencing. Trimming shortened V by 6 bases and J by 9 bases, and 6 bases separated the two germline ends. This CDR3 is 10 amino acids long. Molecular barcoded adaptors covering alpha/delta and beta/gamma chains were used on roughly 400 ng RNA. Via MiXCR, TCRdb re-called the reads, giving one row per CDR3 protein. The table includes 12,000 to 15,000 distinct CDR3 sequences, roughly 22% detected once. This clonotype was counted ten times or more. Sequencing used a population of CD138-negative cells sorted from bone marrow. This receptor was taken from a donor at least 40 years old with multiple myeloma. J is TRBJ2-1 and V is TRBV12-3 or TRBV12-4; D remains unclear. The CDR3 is CASRRREQFF. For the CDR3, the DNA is TGTGCCAGCAGACGTCGTGAGCAGTTCTTC.